This entry concerns a single TCR beta chain. The antigen it recognizes is unknown. The input lacks base qualities; no much larger clone sits a single base away. This record belongs to a study of cytomegalovirus exposure and HLA in healthy donors (dated by TCRdb to about 2017). For the study in its entirety: According to an earlier analysis of several hundred of the donors, about 190 million T cells yielded roughly 110 million unique TCR beta sequences and approximately 300 Gb of sequence data. A later analysis re-examined previously published TCR beta repertoires from roughly 650 donors and added high-resolution HLA genotyping to investigate patterns of TCR occurrence. In a later genetic analysis, genome-wide SNP genotypes for about 65% of the roughly 700 donors were used, and that subset was treated as a discovery cohort. To predict cytomegalovirus infection status, the study brought together high-throughput TCR immunosequencing, statistical association of individual TCRs with disease status, and machine learning. The genetic ancestry cluster associated with self-reported Caucasian donors included about 84% of the roughly 400 genotyped donors. Rather than drawing on any new phenotypic data, the later analysis identified candidate immune exposures from TCR beta sequences and the way those sequences occurred across donors. All discovery cohort repertoires had been generated using a single sequencing platform. A few DR-DQ haplotypes were treated as single units for association and clustering because of strong linkage in the cohort. HLA typing included class I and class II loci at four-digit resolution. An earlier analysis of some 500 of the donors used high-throughput TCR beta sequencing to judge whether each TCR beta V gene segment behaved as functional or pseudogenic. Besides the first cohort of approximately 670 subjects, a separate validation cohort made up of roughly 120 different subjects was used. Among about 410 genotyped donors of the cohort, an average of about 220,000 unique TCR beta nucleotide sequences was sequenced per donor, of which roughly 18% were non-productive. The study used immunosequencing to profile the T cell repertoires of 666 subjects and linked those repertoires to cytomegalovirus serostatus. About 310 gigabases of sequencing data and approximately 80 million unique TCR sequences were included in an early release covering around 600 HLA-typed donors. Typing coverage differed by locus: A, B, C, DRB1 and DQB1 were typed in roughly 629-630 donors, DQA1 in around 500, DPA1 in approximately 600, and DPB1 in 472. Alongside the repertoire data, information on donor age, sex, ethnicity and CMV serostatus was compiled. The study aimed to test whether cataloging public T cell receptors could reveal signatures of past pathogen exposure. Here is what the overall study found, with its caveats: Because counts were too low, more than 15 rarely observed V segments, including chromosome 9 orphons, were left out of the earlier analysis of 500 to 750 of the donors. In a later analysis, about 16,000 TCR beta sequences were associated with specific HLA alleles at a false discovery rate of 0.05. Three of the identified cytomegalovirus-associated TCR beta chains were confirmed in vitro to be specific for cytomegalovirus antigens. According to a later analysis, parvovirus B19, influenza, CMV and Epstein-Barr virus appeared linked to several top co-occurrence clusters. A cluster of highly shared sequence variants was judged likely to be a technical artifact of the sequencing pipeline. Linkage disequilibrium might explain the correlated functional status among segregating V segments, but an unknown experimental factor could not be ruled out. The presence/absence analyses assumed that sequencing depth was roughly uniform across donors, and that assumption may not be true. In a later analysis, HLA-associated TCR beta chains showed more clonal expansion and lower generation probabilities than non-associated chains that were equally common. According to a later genetic analysis, donors in an Asian-associated ancestry cluster had fewer N-insertions in productive TCRs than the approximately 650-donor mean. Because the 87-base-pair reads could not distinguish some IMGT-functional V segments, including TRBV6-2 and TRBV6-3, those segments were excluded. According to a later analysis, TCR association rates differed among HLA loci, with DRB1 alleles showing the most associated TCRs and HLA-C alleles showing the fewest. Immune exposure information for the cohort was limited to CMV serostatus. In this cohort, only TCR beta chains were sequenced, and detectable features were limited by the absence of alpha or paired-chain data. A later analysis found that most CMV-associated TCR beta chains appeared HLA-restricted, with HLA associations seemingly driven largely by CMV exposure. Most TCR sequences were observed very rarely across donors, whereas some public TCRs were present in many individuals. A further reported finding was that TCR beta sequences accurately predicted the HLA-A and HLA-B alleles for most subjects in the first cohort. In a later genetic analysis, a missense DCLRE1C variant was associated with V-gene and J-gene trimming of TCR beta chains, and the association was replicated in an independent cohort. Strong co-occurrence of HLA alleles, especially DR and DQ, made assigning TCR associations to individual alleles difficult. In an earlier analysis of some 550 of the donors, most TCR beta V segments were observed in productive rearrangements about 87% or about 30% of the time, broadly matching IMGT annotations. The classifier was reported to diagnose cytomegalovirus status with high specificity and sensitivity in both the original cohort and the validation cohort. Because HLA typing was unavailable for some donors at each locus, only the typed subset was used in association tests. According to the authors, the approach could potentially be generalized to other disease states and immunological phenotypes. The study listed 150 to 200 TCR beta chains as associated with cytomegalovirus.

The library was obtained by the immunoSEQ multiplex PCR assay. A mixture of 60 forward primers for TCR Vbeta segments and 13 reverse primers for TCR Jbeta segments was used in the multiplex PCR. The CDR3 region of rearranged TCR beta genes was amplified from genomic DNA with a multiplex PCR assay. The amplified TCR beta libraries were sequenced on the Illumina HiSeq System as 87-base-pair reads. The paper's data handling went like this. In a later analysis, some 80 million unique TCR beta chains were counted across the roughly 700 repertoires, and about 9.9 million of these chains were shared by at least two donors. Raw reads were error-corrected and collapsed into unique sequences by a nearest-neighbor algorithm in which closely related sequences were merged to remove PCR and sequencing errors. Alignment of CDR3 sequences to IMGT reference sequences was used to assign V, D and J gene segments. For a sequence to be retained, a match of at least six nucleotides was required to both a V gene segment and a J gene segment. Rearrangements were classified as productive when the CDR3 lacked stop codons and remained in frame with V and J, and all other rearrangements were classified as non-productive. CDR3 was defined by IMGT convention, running from the second conserved V-encoded cysteine to the conserved J-encoded phenylalanine. The earlier analysis of some 580 of the donors excluded any sequence lacking an unambiguous match to a single V gene segment. An earlier analysis of about 600 of the donors called V segments functional above 56.7% productive rearrangements and segregating when the between-donor standard deviation exceeded 5%. A statistical classification framework was developed to diagnose cytomegalovirus status using the catalog of TCR beta chain sequences. In a later analysis, V and J genes were assigned by comparing TCR nucleotide sequences against IMGT/GENE-DB human TR gene sequences. A later analysis assigned CDR3 sequences and most-parsimonious VDJ recombination scenarios with the TCRdist pipeline. In a later analysis, each TCR beta chain was defined by its CDR3 amino acid sequence together with its V-gene family, and reads without a unique V-gene family were excluded. To address suspected cross-contamination and a sequencing artifact, a later analysis removed 550 to 750 highly shared, low-generation-probability nucleotide sequences. For each public chain, a later analysis derived a clonal expansion index from normalized ranks of inferred template counts within each repertoire. In a later analysis, generation probabilities were computed using a VDJ recombination model fitted to out-of-frame rearrangements, and the results were checked against IGoR. In a later analysis, TCR-TCR, TCR-HLA and TCR-CMV co-occurrence was scored with hypergeometric tests, and a repertoire-size bias correction was applied to TCR pairs. To estimate false discovery rates, a later analysis permuted the HLA or CMV assignments 20 times. In a later analysis, co-occurring TCRs were grouped using DBSCAN, and TCRdist sequence similarity was added for clustering within HLA-allele-positive subsets. Repertoires with fewer than 30,000 or more than 120,000 public chains were left out of co-occurrence clustering, as were five repertoires with anomalous nucleotide sharing. Not all clones reach the TCRdb copy of this immuneACCESS table, which keeps in-frame sequences only. Checked studies attribute under half of the gap to unresolved V genes and leave the rest unexplained. V and J calls and clone size are as listed in that table; D and trimming were resolved from the DNA. The sample records 90,000 or so clones, roughly 80% of which are singletons. The ten largest account for roughly 2% of the sample.

The cohort was made up of roughly 670 healthy bone marrow donors. At the time of sampling, every cohort member was nominally healthy, though immune exposures that went unrecorded were likely present. The donor tested CMV seronegative and was one of the 352 seronegative cohort members. A peripheral blood sample was collected from each donor, and TCR beta sequencing was performed on peripheral blood mononuclear cells. The Qiagen DNeasy Blood Extraction Kit was used to extract genomic DNA from the blood cell samples. The germline V gene sets CDR1 to MNHEY and CDR2 to SVGAGI. The CDR3 numbers 13 residues from cysteine through phenylalanine. CDR3 DNA is the only sequence kept; it has 39 bases, read in frame from the first base. At the junction V is shortened by 7 bases and J by 2 bases, with 11 bases in between.

This TCR derives from a boy younger than 18 in good health and CMV-seronegative. Recombination connected TRBV6-5 to TRBJ1-2; the D gene assignment is ambiguous. Sequencing used PBMCs. The nucleotides are TGTGCCAGCACGCAGACTGCCAACTATGGCTACACCTTC. This gives the protein CASTQTANYGYTF.